These 30 T cell receptor beta chains were sequenced from one sample in a study of blood T cell repertoires in COVID-19. Using immunoSEQ multiplex PCR, the repertoire was profiled, and TCRdb retains in-frame clones only, with some absent. The sample records about 190,000 clones, approximately 84% being singletons. Sequencing was performed on PBMCs or T cells enriched from blood (not recorded which). The receptor set was obtained from a woman aged 30 to 39 who had recovered from COVID-19.

This clone was detected only once. In DNA form, the CDR3 reads TGTGCCAGCAGGGAATTGACAGGGACCGTGGAGACCCAGTACTTC. Its translation: CASRELTGTVETQYF. The chain employs TRBV2 and TRBJ2-5, with 7 bases fitting TRBD1. The germline gives CDR1 SNHLY, CDR2 FYNNEI. This CDR3 spans 15 amino acids. The V segment lost 6 bases and the J segment 5 bases; nucleotides outside the gene matches: 12. Filled out from reference TRBV2 and TRBJ2-5, the complete variable domain reads EPEVTQTPSHQVTQMGQEVILRCVPISNHLYFYWYRQILGQKVEFLVSFYNNEISEKSEIFDDQFSVERPDGSNFTLKIRSTKLEDSAMYFCASRELTGTVETQYFGPGTRLLVL.

The chain couples TRBV2 to TRBJ1-4; D perhaps matches TRBD1 (6 bases). The V gene's germline CDR1 is SNHLY and CDR2 FYNNEI. V was trimmed by 5 bases and J by 7 bases, leaving 20 bases between them. The CDR3 is 16 residues long. The CDR3 loop reads CASSPRTGIVGEKLFF. The CDR3, as DNA: TGTGCCAGCAGTCCCAGAACAGGGATAGTTGGTGAAAAACTGTTTTTT.

The chain recombines TRBV5-4 with TRBJ2-7, with TRBD2 as a possible D gene (5 bases). The CDR3 is 12 amino acids. V was cut by 4 bases and J by 3 bases, with 8 bases left in between. Looked up from germline, CDR1 is SGHNT and CDR2 is YYREEE (reference sequence). The CDR3 spells CASSVEGYEQYF. The CDR3, as DNA: TGTGCCAGCAGCGTAGAGGGCTACGAGCAGTACTTC.

This clone is a singleton in its sample. The chain combines TRBV3-1 (or the pseudogene TRBV3-2) with TRBJ2-1, with 8 bases aligning to TRBD2. Germline assignment: CDR1 LGHDT and CDR2 YNNKEL (reference sequence). CDR3 length: 18 residues. V lost 4 bases and J lost 3; bases outside the gene matches: 14. The CDR3 region has the DNA TGTGCCAGCAGCCGCCTGTCTGAGCGGCTAGCGGGCTACAATGAGCAGTTCTTC. Translation: CASSRLSERLAGYNEQFF.

This chain joins TRBV29-1 and TRBJ1-2; TRBD1 might be the D (6 bases). Germline V gives CDR1 SQVTM, CDR2 ANQGSEA. Trimming cost V 4 bases and J 7 bases, with 13 bases left between them. The CDR3 extends over 12 amino acids. CDR3 nucleotides: TGCAGCGTTGCGACAGGTAGTAGTGGCTACACCTTC. This translates into CSVATGSSGYTF.

The chain carries TRBV11-2 and TRBJ1-1; D uncertain. V was pared by 0 bases and J by 2 bases, with 16 bases between. CDR3 length: 17 amino acids. The germline gives CDR1 SGHAT, CDR2 FQNNGV. CDR3 DNA sequence: TGTGCCAGCAGCTTAGACCGGTCACGGGGTCTTAACACTGAAGCTTTCTTT. Translating it yields CASSLDRSRGLNTEAFF.

This chain links TRBV2 with TRBJ1-6; no firm D call. V was cut by 6 bases and J by 7 bases, with 10 bases left in between. Per the germline V gene, CDR1 is SNHLY and CDR2 is FYNNEI. The CDR3 covers 13 residues. Written as DNA, the CDR3 is TGTGCCAGCAGAGGACTGGGAAATTCACCCCTCCACTTT. Amino acids: CASRGLGNSPLHF.

The V call is TRBV28, the J call TRBJ1-4, with 8 positions matching TRBD1. The CDR3 sequence is 15 residues long. Trimming took 2 bases from V and 7 from J; bases not matched to a gene: 6. CDR1 and CDR2 from the germline V gene are MDHEN and SYDVKM. CDR3 sequence reads: CASSLPTGASEKLFF. CDR3 coding DNA: TGTGCCAGCAGTTTACCGACAGGGGCTTCTGAAAAACTGTTTTTT.

This clone has only one observation. The V gene is TRBV7-6, the J gene TRBJ2-2; 7 bases fit TRBD1. Losses at the gene ends were 0 bases for V and 5 bases for J; bases not matched to a gene: 0. This CDR3 has 14 amino acids. CDR1 is SGHVS and CDR2 is FNYEAQ in the germline V gene. CDR3 protein: CASSLATGTGELFF. Here the CDR3 DNA reads TGTGCCAGCAGCTTAGCGACAGGGACCGGGGAGCTGTTTTTT.

The J gene is TRBJ2-2, the V gene TRBV7-3, with 7 bases lining up with TRBD2. CDR3 length: 16 residues. The germline gives CDR1 SGHTA, CDR2 FQGTGA. With V trimmed by 0 bases and J by 4 bases, 5 bases remained unmatched. The CDR3 coding sequence is TGTGCCAGCAGCTTAACGTTTCCTAGCGGCACCGGGGAGCTGTTTTTT. Amino acids: CASSLTFPSGTGELFF.

The rearrangement uses TRBV3-1 (or the pseudogene TRBV3-2) and TRBJ2-7, with D uncertain. The CDR3 covers 14 residues. Between the trimmed V and J ends, which lost 4 bases and 2 bases, there was a span of 12 bases. The germline V gene has CDR1 LGHDT and CDR2 YNNKEL (reference sequence). CDR3 nucleotide sequence: TGTGCCAGCAGCCTTTCTCTGAGGACCTACGAGCAGTACGTC. Encoded protein: CASSLSLRTYEQYV.

The chain carries TRBV6-2 or TRBV6-3 and TRBJ1-2; a possible D gene is TRBD1 (6 bases). This CDR3 is 16 amino acids long. Trimming shortened V by 0 bases and J by 5 bases, and 16 bases separated the two germline ends. Germline V gene lookup returns CDR1 MNHEY and CDR2 SVGEGT. The CDR3 spells CASSYSLQGSPYGYTF. Here the CDR3 DNA reads TGTGCCAGCAGTTACTCGCTGCAGGGGAGCCCGTATGGCTACACCTTC.

The chain couples TRBV28 to TRBJ2-3, with TRBD1 as a possible D gene (6 bases). The CDR3 spans 14 residues. CDR1 is MDHEN, CDR2 SYDVKM, per germline. V lost 3 bases and J lost 6, with 13 bases in between. The CDR3 DNA is TGTGCCAGCAGTTTGGTGGGGGCGCAGGATACGCAGTATTTT. This codes for CASSLVGAQDTQYF.

The chain combines TRBV5-4 with TRBJ1-3; weak D call: TRBD1 (5 bases). Trimming took off 2 bases at V and 0 bases at J, with 9 bases between the two ends. The CDR3 is 15 residues long. Germline values: CDR1 SGHNT, CDR2 YYREEE (reference sequence). In DNA, the CDR3 is TGTGCCAGCAGCTTCCTCGGGGGCTCTGGAAACACCATATATTTT. Translated, it gives CASSFLGGSGNTIYF.

J is TRBJ2-2 and V is TRBV6-6; 10 bases are a match to TRBD2. The J segment lost 1 base and the V segment lost 3 bases, leaving 2 bases of the junction unmatched. The V gene's germline CDR1 is MNHNY and CDR2 SVGAGI (reference sequence). The CDR3 is 16 amino acids. This chain's CDR3 is CASSYPSGGNTGELFF. CDR3 in DNA: TGTGCCAGCAGTTATCCTAGCGGGGGGAACACCGGGGAGCTGTTTTTT.

The chain links TRBV21-1 to TRBJ2-3; the table assigns TRBD1, which was not confirmed against the DNA. TRBV21-1 is designated a pseudogene. The CDR3 is 16 amino acids. The CDR3 is CASSKVRTGSTDTQYF. CDR3 coding DNA: TGTGCCAGCAGCAAAGTGAGGACAGGGAGCACAGATACGCAGTATTTT.

The rearrangement links TRBV20-1 to TRBJ2-7, with D perhaps TRBD2 (6 bases). The CDR3 length is 11 residues. Germline CDR1 reads DFQATT; CDR2 reads SNEGSKA (reference sequence). The CDR3 DNA sequence: TGCAGCCTGGGGAGGTCCTACGAGCAGTACTTC. This gives the protein CSLGRSYEQYF.

The CDR3: CASSVFRGGLETQYF. CDR3 sequence (DNA): TGTGCCAGCAGCGTATTTCGGGGGGGGTTGGAGACCCAGTACTTC. The chain uses TRBV9 and TRBJ2-5; 8 bases match TRBD2. The germline gives CDR1 SGDLS, CDR2 YYNGEE. The CDR3 extends over 15 amino acids. The J segment lost 5 bases and the V segment lost 1 base, leaving 7 bases of the junction unmatched.

The rearrangement uses TRBV5-1 and TRBJ1-5; TRBD1 matches at 8 bases. Germline V gene sequence: CDR1 SGHRS, CDR2 YFSETQ. After removal of 3 bases from V and 3 bases from J, the junction contained 5 bases not matched to a gene. The CDR3 consists of 15 residues. The chain's CDR3 is CASSSTGADNQPQHF. The CDR3 DNA follows: TGCGCCAGCAGCTCGACAGGGGCCGACAATCAGCCCCAGCATTTT. Together with reference TRBV5-1 and TRBJ1-5, the CDR3 gives the full variable domain: KAGVTQTPRYLIKTRGQQVTLSCSPISGHRSVSWYQQTPGQGLQFLFEYFSETQRNKGNFPGRFSGRQFSNSRSEMNVSTLELGDSALYLCASSSTGADNQPQHFGDGTRLSIL.

The chain recombines TRBV5-4 with TRBJ2-3; TRBD2 is a possible D gene (6 bases). Trimming removed 4 bases at V and 1 base at J, with 19 bases between. Germline assignment: CDR1 SGHNT and CDR2 YYREEE (reference sequence). This CDR3 region has 17 residues. CDR3 bases: TGTGCCAGCAGCCCCGGGGTTGGTAGGGAGGGCACAGATACGCAGTATTTT. It encodes CASSPGVGREGTDTQYF.

This clone was seen a few times. This chain links TRBV28 with TRBJ1-4; D possibly corresponds to TRBD1 (6 bases). Germline V gives CDR1 MDHEN, CDR2 SYDVKM. V was trimmed by 8 bases and J by 1 base, leaving 17 bases between them. The CDR3 loop spans 16 amino acids. The CDR3 protein is CASGRAGARTNEKLFF. CDR3 nucleotide sequence: TGTGCCAGCGGCAGGGCGGGGGCGCGAACTAATGAAAAACTGTTTTTT.

This chain joins TRBV9 and TRBJ2-1, with D possibly TRBD1 on 6 matching bases. Germline CDR1 SGDLS, CDR2 YYNGEE. This CDR3 comprises 16 residues. V was shortened by 2 bases and J by 0 bases, with 12 bases between the two germline ends. CDR3 protein: CASSVGGQSSYNEQFF. The CDR3 region has the DNA TGTGCCAGCAGCGTTGGGGGACAAAGCTCCTACAATGAGCAGTTCTTC. Using reference TRBV9 and TRBJ2-1 for the parts outside the CDR3, the full variable domain is DSGVTQTPKHLITATGQRVTLRCSPRSGDLSVYWYQQSLDQGLQFLIQYYNGEERAKGNILERFSAQQFPDLHSELNLSSLELGDSALYFCASSVGGQSSYNEQFFGPGTRLTVL.

This sequence joins TRBV5-1 and TRBJ1-6; D might be TRBD1 (6 bases). The V gene lost 4 bases and the J gene lost 7 bases, with 9 bases spanning the gap. The CDR3 has 13 residues. The germline V gene encodes CDR1 SGHRS and CDR2 YFSETQ. The DNA for the CDR3 is TGCGCCAGCAGCAGACAGGAAAATTCACCCCTCCACTTT. Its translation: CASSRQENSPLHF.

The count of this clone is one. The chain joins TRBV5-1 to TRBJ1-2; D not resolved. Germline CDR1 SGHRS, CDR2 YFSETQ. V was pared by 0 bases and J by 6 bases, with 12 bases between. The CDR3 runs to 14 residues. The CDR3 DNA follows: TGCGCCAGCAGCTTGGCATTGGGAGAGGATGGCTACACCTTC. Protein product: CASSLALGEDGYTF.

This clone appeared a few times. This chain uses TRBV19 with TRBJ2-1; the match to TRBD1 covers 8 bases. The CDR3 has 16 residues. The V segment lost 1 base and the J segment 3 bases; nucleotides outside the gene matches: 5. The germline V gene has CDR1 LNHDA and CDR2 SQIVND (reference sequence). The CDR3 sequence: CASSIGRGRVYNEQFF. The CDR3 DNA reads TGTGCCAGTAGTATAGGCAGGGGGCGTGTCTACAATGAGCAGTTCTTC.

V is TRBV6-1 and J is TRBJ2-5; 9 positions agree with TRBD1. Germline V lookup: CDR1 MNHNS, CDR2 SASEGT. J gave up 5 bases and V 4 bases, and 11 bases lay outside the gene matches. This CDR3 contains 16 residues. The CDR3 nucleotides are TGTGCCAGCAGTGTAGTCCCGGGACAGGGTGTTGAGACCCAGTACTTC. This gives the protein CASSVVPGQGVETQYF.

V usage is TRBV13 and J usage is TRBJ1-4; D remains ambiguous. The germline V gene has CDR1 PRHDT and CDR2 FYEKMQ (reference sequence). The CDR3 is 13 amino acids. V lost 2 bases to trimming and J lost 4 bases, with 5 bases between them. The CDR3 here is CASSLPSNEKLFF. CDR3 nucleotide sequence: TGTGCCAGCAGCTTACCCAGTAATGAAAAACTGTTTTTT.

The chain joins TRBV5-4 to TRBJ1-3; D is perhaps TRBD1 (5 bases). V was pared by 2 bases and J by 0 bases, with 12 bases between. The CDR3 is made up of 16 amino acids. Looked up from germline, CDR1 is SGHNT and CDR2 is YYREEE (reference sequence). CDR3 region: CASSLKTDTSGNTIYF. The CDR3, as DNA: TGTGCCAGCAGCTTAAAGACAGATACCTCTGGAAACACCATATATTTT.

This clone was recorded only once. The chain has TRBV15 and TRBJ2-5; 7 bases are shared with TRBD1. This CDR3 has 12 amino acids. CDR1 is LNHNV and CDR2 is YYDKDF in the germline V gene (reference sequence). Unmatched junction bases numbered 1, after V lost 5 bases and J lost 4 bases. The CDR3 reads CATSPGGETQYF. CDR3 DNA: TGTGCCACCAGCCCAGGGGGAGAGACCCAGTACTTC.

This clone was recorded once. V usage is TRBV7-2 and J usage is TRBJ1-1; TRBD1 agrees at 9 bases. Germline CDR1 reads SGHTA; CDR2 reads FQGNSA. V was clipped by 3 bases and J by 10 bases; unmatched bases: 0. The CDR3 runs 11 residues. Here the CDR3 reads CASSLGQGAFF. CDR3 nucleotide sequence: TGTGCCAGCAGCTTGGGACAGGGAGCTTTCTTT.